This T cell receptor (beta chain) came from a study of cytomegalovirus exposure and HLA in healthy donors. On this clone itself: Its antigen is still unknown.

Study results and limitations: It was likely that a cluster of highly shared sequence variants was a sequencing artifact. Fewer N-insertions than the roughly 670-donor mean were reportedly shown by an Asian-associated ancestry cluster in a later analysis.

CDR1 and CDR2 from the germline V gene are SGHDT and YYEEEE. V lost 4 bases and J 2 bases, leaving 4 bases between the germline ends. CDR3 length equals 11 residues. PCR employed 60 Vbeta and 13 Jbeta primers. Per the authors' pipeline: Later work found around 72 million unique TCR beta chains, with 9.5 million to 11 million shared. Sequenced by immunoSEQ multiplex PCR; TCRdb stores in-frame clones only, minus some. That table gives V, J and clone size, and the DNA gave D and trimming. In total, the table holds roughly 120,000 clones. The material sequenced was PBMCs. The clonotype comes from a man aged 18 to 29 in good health and CMV-seronegative. V and J are TRBV5-6 and TRBJ2-7; D ambiguous. This chain's CDR3 is CASSVTYEQYF. The CDR3 nucleotides are TGTGCCAGCAGCGTAACCTACGAGCAGTACTTC.